This T cell receptor (beta chain) emerged from a study of tumor-infiltrating lymphocytes in primary liver carcinoma. Findings and limits, study-wide: The difference in top-250-clone fraction between tumors and blood was significant, favoring tumors (p = 0.039). Tumor region pairs overlapped more than did tumor-adjacent and tumor-blood pairs.

The CDR3 consists of 14 residues. The V gene's germline CDR1 is KGHDR and CDR2 SFDVKD. The investigators made TCR beta cDNA from about 500 ng total RNA, using a constant-region primer. Each TCR beta library was derived from three nested multiplex PCR rounds that employed slightly modified ARM-PCR. A C-beta reverse primer was combined with TRBV1-TRBV30 forward primers in the first two PCR rounds, and each round had 9 to 10 cycles. TCRdb analysed the multiplex PCR reads with MiXCR anew, one entry per CDR3 protein. The sample consists of under 200,000 distinct CDR3 sequences, 85% of them appearing once. Regarding this clonotype: Antigen unknown. This may arise from a read error, as a much more abundant clone is one base away.

The source material, about 20-30 mg of unsorted bulk tissue, was used to co-extract RNA and DNA. Surgical resection treated primary liver carcinoma in the patients. V usage is TRBV24-1 and J usage is TRBJ1-5; 8 positions match TRBD1. The sample taken for sequencing was tumor tissue from primary liver carcinoma. The TCR comes from a man aged 35 to 55 with primary liver carcinoma and hepatitis B virus infection. The CDR3 spells CATSRQGLNQSQHF. CDR3 sequence (DNA): TGTGCCACCAGCCGACAGGGGTTAAATCAGTCCCAGCATTTT.